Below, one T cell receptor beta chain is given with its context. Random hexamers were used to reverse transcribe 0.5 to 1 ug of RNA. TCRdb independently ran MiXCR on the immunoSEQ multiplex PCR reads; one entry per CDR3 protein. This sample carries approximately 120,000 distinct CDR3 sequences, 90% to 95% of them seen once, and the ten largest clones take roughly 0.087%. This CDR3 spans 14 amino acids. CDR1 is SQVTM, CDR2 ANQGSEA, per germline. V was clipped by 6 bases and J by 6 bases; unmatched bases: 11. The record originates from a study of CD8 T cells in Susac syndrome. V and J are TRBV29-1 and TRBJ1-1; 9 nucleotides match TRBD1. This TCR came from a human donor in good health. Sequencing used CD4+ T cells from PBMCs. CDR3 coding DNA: TGCAGCGTGGCCGGGACAGGGTCTTTCGCTGAAGCTTTCTTT. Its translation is CSVAGTGSFAEAFF.